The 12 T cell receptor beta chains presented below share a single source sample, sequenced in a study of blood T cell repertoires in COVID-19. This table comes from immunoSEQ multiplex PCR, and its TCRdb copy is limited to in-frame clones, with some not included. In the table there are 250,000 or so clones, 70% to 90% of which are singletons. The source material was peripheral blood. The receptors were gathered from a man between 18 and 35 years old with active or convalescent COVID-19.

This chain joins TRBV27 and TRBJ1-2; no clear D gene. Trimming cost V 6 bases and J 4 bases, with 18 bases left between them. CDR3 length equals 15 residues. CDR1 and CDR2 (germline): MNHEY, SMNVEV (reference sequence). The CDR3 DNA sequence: TGTGCCAGCAGCTCCTATGGAGGGCGCGCCTATGGCTACACCTTC. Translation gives CASSSYGGRAYGYTF.

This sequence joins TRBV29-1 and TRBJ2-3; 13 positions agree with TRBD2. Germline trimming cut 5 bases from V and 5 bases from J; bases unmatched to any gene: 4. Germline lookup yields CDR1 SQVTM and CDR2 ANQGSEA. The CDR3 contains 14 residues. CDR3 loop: CSVQTSGRVDTQYF. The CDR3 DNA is TGCAGCGTTCAAACTAGCGGGAGGGTAGATACGCAGTATTTT.

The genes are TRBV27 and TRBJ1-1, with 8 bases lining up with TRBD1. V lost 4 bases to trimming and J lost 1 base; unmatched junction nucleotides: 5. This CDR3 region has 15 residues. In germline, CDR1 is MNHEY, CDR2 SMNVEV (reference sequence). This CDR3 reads CASSYRQGRNTEAFF. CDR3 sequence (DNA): TGTGCCAGCAGTTATCGACAGGGGAGGAACACTGAAGCTTTCTTT.

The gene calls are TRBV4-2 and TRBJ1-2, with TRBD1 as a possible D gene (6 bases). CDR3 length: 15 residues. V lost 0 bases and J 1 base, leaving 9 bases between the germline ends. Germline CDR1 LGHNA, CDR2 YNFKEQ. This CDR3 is CASSQEGTSNYGYTF. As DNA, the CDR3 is TGTGCCAGCAGCCAAGAAGGGACAAGTAACTATGGCTACACCTTC.

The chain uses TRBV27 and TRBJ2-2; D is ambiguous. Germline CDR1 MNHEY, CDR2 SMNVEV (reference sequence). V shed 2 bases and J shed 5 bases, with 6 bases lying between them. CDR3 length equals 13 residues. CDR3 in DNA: TGTGCCAGCAGTTTAGGAGAGACCGGGGAGCTGTTTTTT. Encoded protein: CASSLGETGELFF.

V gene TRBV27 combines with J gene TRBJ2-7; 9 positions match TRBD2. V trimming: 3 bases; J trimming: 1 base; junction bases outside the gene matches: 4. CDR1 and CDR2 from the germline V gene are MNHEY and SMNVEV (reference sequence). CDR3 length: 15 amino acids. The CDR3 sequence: CASSFRLAGSYEQYF. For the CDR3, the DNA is TGTGCCAGCAGTTTCCGGCTAGCGGGATCCTACGAGCAGTACTTC.

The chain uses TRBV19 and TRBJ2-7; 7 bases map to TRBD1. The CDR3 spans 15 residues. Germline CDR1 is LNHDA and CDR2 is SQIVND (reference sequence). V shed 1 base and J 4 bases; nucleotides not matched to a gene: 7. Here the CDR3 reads CASSIVTGTEYEQYF. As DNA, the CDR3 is TGTGCCAGTAGTATAGTGACCGGGACAGAATACGAGCAGTACTTC.

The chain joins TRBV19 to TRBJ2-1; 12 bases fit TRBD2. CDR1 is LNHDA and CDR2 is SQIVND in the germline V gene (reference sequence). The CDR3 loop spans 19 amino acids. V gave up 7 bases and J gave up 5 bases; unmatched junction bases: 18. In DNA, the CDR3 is TGTGCCAGTAACCCCTACGGACTAGCGGGGACGCCAAAGAACAATGAGCAGTTCTTC. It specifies CASNPYGLAGTPKNNEQFF.

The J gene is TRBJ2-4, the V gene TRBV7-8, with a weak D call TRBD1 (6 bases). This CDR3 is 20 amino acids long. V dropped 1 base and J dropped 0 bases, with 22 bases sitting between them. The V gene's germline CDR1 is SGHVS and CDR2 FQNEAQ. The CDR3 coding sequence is TGTGCCAGCAGCTTAGTCCCAGGGGCCTATAAGACCTTAGCCAAAAACATTCAGTACTTC. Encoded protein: CASSLVPGAYKTLAKNIQYF.

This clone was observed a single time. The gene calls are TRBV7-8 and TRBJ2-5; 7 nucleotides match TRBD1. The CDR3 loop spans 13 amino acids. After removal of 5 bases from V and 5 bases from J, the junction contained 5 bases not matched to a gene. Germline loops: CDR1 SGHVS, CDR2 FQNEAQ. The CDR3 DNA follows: TGTGCCAGCAGCCCGGGACAGAAGGAGACCCAGTACTTC. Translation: CASSPGQKETQYF. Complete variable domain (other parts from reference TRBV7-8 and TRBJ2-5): GAGVSQSPRYKVAKRGQDVALRCDPISGHVSLFWYQQALGQGPEFLTYFQNEAQLDKSGLPSDRFFAERPEGSVSTLKIQRTQQEDSAVYLCASSPGQKETQYFGPGTRLLVL.

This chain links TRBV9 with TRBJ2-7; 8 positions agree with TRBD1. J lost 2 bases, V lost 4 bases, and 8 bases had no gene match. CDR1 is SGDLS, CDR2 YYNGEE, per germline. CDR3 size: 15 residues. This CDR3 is CASSYAGTGTYEQYF. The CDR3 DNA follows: TGTGCCAGCAGCTACGCCGGGACAGGTACCTACGAGCAGTACTTC.

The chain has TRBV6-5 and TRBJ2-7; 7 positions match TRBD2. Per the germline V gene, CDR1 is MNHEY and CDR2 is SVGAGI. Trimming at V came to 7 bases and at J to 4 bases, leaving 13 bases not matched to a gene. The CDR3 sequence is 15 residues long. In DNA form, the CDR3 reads TGTGCCAGCATAGATACCCGGGGGGAATCTTACGAGCAGTACTTC. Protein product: CASIDTRGESYEQYF.